One sample yielded the 14 T cell receptor beta chains listed below, sequenced in a study of blood T cell repertoires in COVID-19. The data were produced by immunoSEQ multiplex PCR, yet TCRdb's version contains in-frame clones alone and is incomplete. The table records hundreds of thousands of clones, approximately 79% of them present only once. The sequencing input was peripheral blood. The receptors were sampled from a woman between 35 and 50 years old with active or convalescent COVID-19.

This clone has just a few counts. This same CDR3 is encoded by further DNA sequences in the sample. This chain uses TRBV6-5 with TRBJ2-7; TRBD1 agrees at 9 bases. After removal of 6 bases from V and 0 bases from J, the junction contained 6 bases not matched to a gene. The CDR3 sequence is 15 residues long. Germline V lookup: CDR1 MNHEY, CDR2 SVGAGI. In DNA form, the CDR3 reads TGTGCCAGCAGGACCGGGACAGGGAGCTCCTACGAGCAGTACTTC. As protein: CASRTGTGSSYEQYF.

This clone was seen more than once but under ten times. The gene calls are TRBV27 and TRBJ1-4; D is perhaps TRBD1 (5 bases). Germline CDR1 MNHEY, CDR2 SMNVEV (reference sequence). This CDR3 has 14 amino acids. V gave up 3 bases and J gave up 5 bases, with 10 bases separating them. The CDR3 protein is CASSFLGENEKLFF. As DNA, the CDR3 is TGTGCCAGCAGTTTTTTAGGGGAAAATGAAAAACTGTTTTTT.

The chain carries TRBV5-6 and TRBJ1-1; TRBD1 aligns across 12 bases. Germline-derived CDR1 and CDR2 are SGHDT and YYEEEE. The CDR3 sequence is 18 residues long. The J segment lost 4 bases and the V segment lost 0 bases, leaving 10 bases of the junction unmatched. The CDR3 region is CASSLGPGQGAGVTEAFF. As DNA, the CDR3 is TGTGCCAGCAGCTTGGGACCGGGACAGGGGGCAGGAGTCACTGAAGCTTTCTTT.

This clone was seen once. This rearrangement joins TRBV5-5 to TRBJ2-1; D remains ambiguous. This CDR3 is built from 13 residues. The germline V gene encodes CDR1 SGHKS and CDR2 YYEKEE (reference sequence). V was shortened by 2 bases and J by 4 bases, with 7 bases between the two germline ends. The CDR3 sequence is CASSFSRYNEQFF. DNA of the CDR3: TGTGCCAGCAGCTTCTCCCGGTACAATGAGCAGTTCTTC.

The CDR3 protein is CASSFGSTPNTEAFF. In DNA, the CDR3 is TGCGCCAGCAGCTTTGGGAGCACCCCGAACACTGAAGCTTTCTTT. The chain carries TRBV5-1 and TRBJ1-1, with D hard to call. V lost 2 bases, J lost 1 base, and 12 bases lay in between. This CDR3 is 15 amino acids long. CDR1 SGHRS and CDR2 YFSETQ come from the germline V gene.

This chain joins TRBV5-4 and TRBJ2-2; TRBD2 matches 10 bases. Germline assignment: CDR1 SGHNT and CDR2 YYREEE (reference sequence). CDR3 length: 16 residues. J gave up 0 bases and V 5 bases, and 4 bases lay outside the gene matches. The CDR3 spells CASRIAGGANTGELFF. The CDR3 bases are TGTGCCAGCAGGATAGCGGGGGGCGCGAACACCGGGGAGCTGTTTTTT.

Concerning this clone: The same CDR3 is also encoded by other DNA sequences in this sample. The CDR3 coding sequence is TGTGCCATCAGTGACCGGACTAGCGGGGGGTCAGAGCAGTTCTTC. Protein: CAISDRTSGGSEQFF. V is TRBV10-3 and J is TRBJ2-1; 14 positions agree with TRBD2. V dropped 3 bases and J dropped 10; count of bases not matched to a gene: 5. Per the germline V gene, CDR1 is ENHRY and CDR2 is SYGVKD. The CDR3 consists of 15 residues.

CDR3 coding DNA: TGTGCCAGCAGGTTGACAGGGGGCATCGAAAAACTGTTTTTT. It codes for CASRLTGGIEKLFF. The chain employs TRBV28 and TRBJ1-4; 10 bases align to TRBD1. CDR1 and CDR2 (germline): MDHEN, SYDVKM. V dropped 6 bases and J dropped 8; count of bases not matched to a gene: 6. The CDR3 extends over 14 amino acids. Looking up the rest from reference TRBV28 and TRBJ1-4 gives the full variable domain: DVKVTQSSRYLVKRTGEKVFLECVQDMDHENMFWYRQDPGLGLRLIYFSYDVKMKEKGDIPEGYSVSREKKERFSLILESASTNQTSMYLCASRLTGGIEKLFFGSGTQLSVL.

This chain's CDR3 is CASSGQGEELFF. The CDR3 bases are TGTGCCAGCAGTGGACAGGGAGAGGAACTGTTTTTT. The chain has TRBV2 and TRBJ1-4, with 7 bases that match TRBD1. Germline lookup yields CDR1 SNHLY and CDR2 FYNNEI. This CDR3 has 12 amino acids. Unmatched junction bases numbered 5, after V lost 4 bases and J lost 12 bases.

The chain carries TRBV7-9 and TRBJ1-2; D gene unclear. Trimming removed 2 bases from V and 8 bases from J, with 18 bases in between. The CDR3 consists of 15 residues. The V gene's germline CDR1 is SEHNR and CDR2 FQNEAQ (reference sequence). CDR3 region: CASSLQQMESDGYTF. For the CDR3, the DNA is TGTGCCAGCAGCTTACAACAGATGGAATCCGACGGCTACACCTTC.

This clone was seen only once. The CDR3 coding sequence is TGTGCCAGCAGGGGGAACCGGGACAGTGATCAGCCCCAGCATTTT. Residues: CASRGNRDSDQPQHF. The chain employs TRBV6-5 and TRBJ1-5; 7 positions match TRBD1. Germline lookup yields CDR1 MNHEY and CDR2 SVGAGI. J lost 5 bases, V lost 6 bases, and 10 bases had no gene match. This CDR3 comprises 15 residues.

This clone was seen a handful of times. The V gene is TRBV25-1, the J gene TRBJ1-5; 12 nucleotides align to TRBD1. V trimming: 7 bases; J trimming: 5 bases; junction bases outside the gene matches: 9. CDR1 and CDR2 (germline): MGHDK, SYGVNS. The length of the CDR3 is 16 residues. The CDR3 nucleotides are TGTGCCAGCATTAGCCGGGACAGGGGGCCGGATCAGCCCCAGCATTTT. It yields the protein CASISRDRGPDQPQHF.

The V call is TRBV11-2, the J call TRBJ2-7; TRBD1 aligns across 8 bases. CDR3 length: 14 amino acids. Unmatched junction bases numbered 5, after V lost 5 bases and J lost 2 bases. Germline lookup yields CDR1 SGHAT and CDR2 FQNNGV. CDR3 nucleotide sequence: TGTGCCAGCAGCACCTGGACAGGGCCCTACGAGCAGTACTTC. Translating it yields CASSTWTGPYEQYF.

V usage is TRBV5-1 and J usage is TRBJ1-1; TRBD1 is a possible D gene (6 bases). The length of the CDR3 is 15 residues. Germline values: CDR1 SGHRS, CDR2 YFSETQ. V was clipped by 4 bases and J by 3 bases, with 16 bases between them. CDR3 sequence: CASSAQGGGHTEAFF. The CDR3 DNA reads TGCGCCAGCAGCGCACAAGGCGGGGGGCACACTGAAGCTTTCTTT.